The rows below give T cell receptor beta chains drawn from one sample of a study of multiple sclerosis patients with progressive multifocal leukoencephalopathy. The protocol was immunoSEQ multiplex PCR, while the TCRdb copy is restricted to in-frame clones and leaves out a portion. The profile shows some 28,000 clones, about 85% of them singletons. Specimen: PBMCs, collected from a patient treated with natalizumab. The receptors shown here come from a woman aged 25-40 years with progressive multifocal leukoencephalopathy. The CDR3 runs from the conserved cysteine through the conserved F or W. The D gene is left open where the match is weak. Only part of the rows carry a size: once, few, many, or a class if the clone is expanded.

cdr3_nt,cdr3_aa,v_call,d_call,clone_size,j_call
TGTGCCAGCAGTAACGGGGATAGCTCCTACAATGAGCAGTTCTTC,CASSNGDSSYNEQFF,TRBV6-4,NA,NA,TRBJ2-1
TGCGCCAGCAGCCCGGGGAGGGGGAAAGAGACCCAGTACTTC,CASSPGRGKETQYF,TRBV4-3,NA,NA,TRBJ2-5
TGTGCCAGCAGCTTAGGGCCTAATTACGAGCAGTACTTC,CASSLGPNYEQYF,TRBV7-7,NA,NA,TRBJ2-7
TGTGCCAGCAGTTTGATCGAGCGTCCCTCCTACAATGAGCAGTTCTTC,CASSLIERPSYNEQFF,TRBV28,NA,once,TRBJ2-1
TGTGCCAGCAGCTCCGGACAGGGGCCGTACAATGAGCAGTTCTTC,CASSSGQGPYNEQFF,TRBV27,TRBD1,NA,TRBJ2-1
TGCGCCAGCACCCCCGCGGGGGGATCCTACAATGAGCAGTTCTTC,CASTPAGGSYNEQFF,TRBV5-1,TRBD2,NA,TRBJ2-1
TGCGCCAGCAGCCTGGACAGGCGGGAGCAGTACTTC,CASSLDRREQYF,TRBV5-1,TRBD1,once,TRBJ2-7
TGTGCCTGGACGGGCAGGGGGTGGAATGAGCAGTTCTTC,CAWTGRGWNEQFF,TRBV30,TRBD1,NA,TRBJ2-1
TGTGCCAGCAGCCAAGAGACAGGCTATAATTCACCCCTCCACTTT,CASSQETGYNSPLHF,TRBV14,NA,NA,TRBJ1-6
TGTGCCAGCAGGGCTAGCGGTAGTTCCTACGAGCAGTACTTC,CASRASGSSYEQYF,TRBV27,TRBD2,NA,TRBJ2-7
TGTGCCAGCAGCCAAACTAGGACAGGCGGCTACACCTTC,CASSQTRTGGYTF,TRBV14,TRBD1,few,TRBJ1-2
TGCGCCAGCACTCGGACTAGCCTACGAGAGACCCAGTACTTC,CASTRTSLRETQYF,TRBV5-1,TRBD2,NA,TRBJ2-5
TGTGCCAGCAGCCCCGCGGCGGGAGTAGGCAATGAGCAGTTCTTC,CASSPAAGVGNEQFF,TRBV5-6,TRBD2,NA,TRBJ2-1
TGTGCCAGCAGCCCCGGGGGAGCGGCTGTTTCCTACAATGAGCAGTTCTTC,CASSPGGAAVSYNEQFF,TRBV4-2,NA,NA,TRBJ2-1
TGTGCCAGTAGGTTTTTGGGCAATCAGCCCCAGCATTTT,CASRFLGNQPQHF,TRBV19,NA,NA,TRBJ1-5
TGTGCCAGCAGCTTAGAGGGGTATGAGCAGTTCTTC,CASSLEGYEQFF,TRBV7-2,NA,NA,TRBJ2-1
TGTGCCAGTAGTATCTCCGCCTCTCTCGGGACTAGGGCCGCCTACGAGCAGTACTTC,CASSISASLGTRAAYEQYF,TRBV19,TRBD2,NA,TRBJ2-7
TGTGCCAGCAGTGAATATGAGCAGTTCTTC,CASSEYEQFF,TRBV2,NA,NA,TRBJ2-1
TGTGCCAGTAGTATAGGACCGCTTGGAGCAGATACGCAGTATTTT,CASSIGPLGADTQYF,TRBV19,NA,NA,TRBJ2-3
TGTGCCAGCAGGGGGACATGGATTGAGACCCAGTACTTC,CASRGTWIETQYF,TRBV2,NA,once,TRBJ2-5
TGTGCCTGGACCCGTATTGGGGCTATGAACACTGAAGCTTTCTTT,CAWTRIGAMNTEAFF,TRBV30,NA,NA,TRBJ1-1
TGTGCCAGCAGCGTAGGAGCGGGACTAGCGGGGGGGGTGTTGGAGACCCAGTACTTC,CASSVGAGLAGGVLETQYF,TRBV9,TRBD2,NA,TRBJ2-5
TGTGCCAGCCACAGGGTGGAGAGCAATCAGCCCCAGCATTTT,CASHRVESNQPQHF,TRBV2,NA,NA,TRBJ1-5
TGTGCCAGCAGACGGACGGCAGGGGGTGAAAAACTGTTTTTT,CASRRTAGGEKLFF,TRBV6-1,TRBD1,few,TRBJ1-4
TGTGCCAGCAGCTTTCAGCGGGGGGGCTCAGATACGCAGTATTTT,CASSFQRGGSDTQYF,TRBV7-2,TRBD2,NA,TRBJ2-3
TGTGCCAGCTCACCACAAACTATGAACACTGAAGCTTTCTTT,CASSPQTMNTEAFF,TRBV18,NA,NA,TRBJ1-1
TGTGCCAGCAGCGTAGCTTTGTTCGAGAGGGAGCAGTTCTTC,CASSVALFEREQFF,TRBV9,NA,NA,TRBJ2-1
TGCGCCAGCAGCCCAGATACTAGCGGGGGGTCCAAACAGAACACCGGGGAGCTGTTTTTT,CASSPDTSGGSKQNTGELFF,TRBV5-1,TRBD2,NA,TRBJ2-2
TGCGCCAGCAGCTTGGACGGGAGTCCCTACGAGCAGTACTTC,CASSLDGSPYEQYF,TRBV5-1,NA,NA,TRBJ2-7
TGCGCCAGCAGCTTGGCTCGGGGTACCTCCTACAATGAGCAGTTCTTC,CASSLARGTSYNEQFF,TRBV5-1,NA,NA,TRBJ2-1
TGCGCCAGCAGCCCCAACCTCGCCGACCCAACGAACACTGAAGCTTTCTTT,CASSPNLADPTNTEAFF,TRBV4-1,NA,once,TRBJ1-1
TGCGCCAGCAGCCGGACTAGCGGGGGGGAGACCCAGTACTTC,CASSRTSGGETQYF,TRBV5-1,TRBD2,NA,TRBJ2-5
TGTGCCAGCAGTTATAAAGGGACCCGGGGGACAGATACGCAGTATTTT,CASSYKGTRGTDTQYF,TRBV6-6,NA,NA,TRBJ2-3
TGCGCCAGCCGTGCGACAACTAATGAAAAACTGTTTTTT,CASRATTNEKLFF,TRBV5-1,NA,NA,TRBJ1-4
TGTGCCAGCAGCGGCGCCCGGGACAGGGTCTACTATGGCTACACCTTC,CASSGARDRVYYGYTF,TRBV7-8,TRBD1,once,TRBJ1-2
TGTGCCAGCAGCTTATTAACAGGGGCCGGGGCCAACGTCCTGACTTTC,CASSLLTGAGANVLTF,TRBV5-4,TRBD1,NA,TRBJ2-6
TGTGCCAGCAGCTTTCCCAGAAGCGAGCAGTACTTC,CASSFPRSEQYF,TRBV7-2,NA,once,TRBJ2-7
TGTGCCAGCAGCGCCTCGACAGAATCCTACGAGCAGTACTTC,CASSASTESYEQYF,TRBV7-9,NA,NA,TRBJ2-7
TGCGCCAGCAGCTCGGGCGCCCTAGGGTACAATGAGCAGTTCTTC,CASSSGALGYNEQFF,TRBV5-1,NA,NA,TRBJ2-1
TGTGCCAGCAGCTTACAGATTAACACTGAAGCTTTCTTT,CASSLQINTEAFF,TRBV11-2,NA,NA,TRBJ1-1
TGTGCCAGCAGTAGTCTGACAGGGCAATTCTACGAGCAGTACTTC,CASSSLTGQFYEQYF,TRBV6-1,TRBD1,NA,TRBJ2-7
TGTGCCAGCAGCCTTGTAGGGGCGGACGAGCAGTACTTC,CASSLVGADEQYF,TRBV4-2,NA,NA,TRBJ2-7
TGTGCCAGCAGTTACTTACAGGGGGCTCGGAACACTGAAGCTTTCTTT,CASSYLQGARNTEAFF,TRBV6-5,TRBD1,NA,TRBJ1-1
TGCGCCAGCAGCTGGACCGGACAGAGCTCCTACAATGAGCAGTTCTTC,CASSWTGQSSYNEQFF,TRBV5-1,NA,NA,TRBJ2-1
TGTGCCAGCAGTTTACTAGCGGGGCGGTACGAGCAGTACTTC,CASSLLAGRYEQYF,TRBV28,TRBD2,NA,TRBJ2-7